This T cell receptor beta chain was identified during a study of blood T cells in healthy people across ages. Study findings and constraints: Naive CD4+ cells and diversity were both higher in long-lived donors than in aged donors. Older age went with lower TCR beta diversity per million T cells, in a roughly linear way.

Russia was home to the donors, healthy Caucasian individuals aged roughly 6 to 90. Together with a sample-barcoded 5' primer, a J-beta primer mix was included in a second PCR lasting roughly 6 to 12 cycles. There were at least 2.5 million CDR3-containing paired-end reads obtained from each sample. Via MiXCR, TCRdb re-called the 5' RACE reads, giving one row per CDR3 protein. The sample consists of approximately 810,000 distinct CDR3 sequences, around 34% of them appearing once. A word on this clonotype: Its specificity is not known.

Material: blood. The sequence was collected from a man younger than 35 in good health.

CDR3 sequence: CASSQGRGLFF. CDR3 nucleotides: TGCGCCAGCAGCCAAGGTCGGGGACTGTTTTTT. The chain uses TRBV4-1 and TRBJ1-4; D unclear. The CDR3 is 11 residues long. V lost 1 base and J 13 bases, leaving 7 bases between the germline ends. The V gene's germline CDR1 is MGHRA and CDR2 YSYEKL.